The 5 T cell receptor beta chains given below trace back to one sample, sequenced in a study of CD8+ T cells in alopecia areata. Extracted RNA was reverse transcribed, and the resulting cDNA served as sequencing template. Profiled with immunoSEQ multiplex PCR; TCRdb holds only in-frame clones, not every one. The sample yields roughly 100,000 clones, 85% to 90% seen once. Treatment specified: oral pan-JAK inhibitor, 5-10 mg twice daily. This specimen was CD8+ T cells sorted from blood, taken at approximately week 30, from a patient treated with tofacitinib. The receptors were sampled from a human donor with alopecia areata.

This chain links TRBV9 with TRBJ2-7; the match to TRBD2 covers 11 bases. The germline gives CDR1 SGDLS, CDR2 YYNGEE. The V gene end was trimmed by 3 bases and the J gene end by 9 bases; junction bases not matched to a gene: 8. CDR3 size: 14 residues. CDR3 in DNA: TGTGCCAGCAGCGACGGAACTAGCGGGAGCTGGCAGTACTTC. This translates into CASSDGTSGSWQYF.

The chain carries TRBV12-5 and TRBJ2-2, with D perhaps TRBD1 (8 bases). Germline CDR1 is LGHNT and CDR2 is FRNRAP. The V end lost 7 bases, the J end lost 4 bases, and 16 bases lay between the germline ends. CDR3 length: 15 residues. CDR3 region: CASALTGEGTGELFF. CDR3 DNA sequence: TGTGCTAGTGCCTTGACAGGGGAGGGCACCGGGGAGCTGTTTTTT.

The chain has TRBV4-1 and TRBJ2-3; D remains unclear. From germline, CDR1 is MGHRA and CDR2 YSYEKL. Trimming took 0 bases from V and 4 from J, leaving 8 bases between them. This CDR3 has 14 residues. Written as DNA, the CDR3 is TGCGCCAGCAGCCAAGAAACGGGTCCAGATACGCAGTATTTT. This sequence encodes CASSQETGPDTQYF.

This rearrangement joins TRBV6-1 to TRBJ1-1; D not resolved. Germline values: CDR1 MNHNS, CDR2 SASEGT. This CDR3 has 13 residues. Trimming removed 3 bases at V and 5 bases at J, with 10 bases between. The CDR3 here is CASSEASETEAFF. The CDR3, as DNA: TGTGCCAGCAGTGAGGCTAGCGAGACTGAAGCTTTCTTT.

The chain joins TRBV6-1 to TRBJ2-5, with 7 nucleotides matching TRBD2. This CDR3 contains 15 residues. The trim removed 4 bases at V and 1 base at J, leaving 6 bases unmatched. Germline lookup yields CDR1 MNHNS and CDR2 SASEGT. The CDR3, as DNA: TGTGCCAGCAGTGGGACCCCGGGGGGCCAAGAGACCCAGTACTTC. Protein sequence: CASSGTPGGQETQYF.